A single sample gave rise to the 5 T cell receptor beta chains below, sequenced in a study of tumor and adjacent non-tumor tissue in lung cancer. The template was RNA from unsorted bulk tissue. A modified ARM-PCR protocol with three rounds of nested PCR amplified TCRbeta. One entry per CDR3 protein, called by TCRdb with MiXCR from the multiplex PCR reads. The repertoire has some 78,000 distinct CDR3 sequences, around 80% of them found once; the top ten carry approximately 12%. Input material: lung tumor tissue. Source of these receptors: a woman aged 45-65 years with non-small cell lung cancer.

The chain couples TRBV6-1 to TRBJ2-3, with D perhaps being TRBD1 or TRBD2 (5 bases each). The germline gives CDR1 MNHNS, CDR2 SASEGT. With 5 bases removed from V and 5 bases from J, the gap between germline ends came to 23 bases. The length of the CDR3 is 17 residues. The CDR3 region is CASSKRWGTELRDTQYF. CDR3 bases: TGTGCCAGCAGTAAACGTTGGGGGACCGAACTAAGAGATACGCAGTATTTT.

On this clonotype: The junction differs from germline at one of its ends, possibly a read error. The CDR3, as DNA: TGTGTCAGCAACCAGAACCCAGGGGTTAGCAATCAACCCCAGCATTTT. It specifies CVSNQNPGVSNQPQHF. The chain couples TRBV28 to TRBJ1-5; D may be TRBD1 (6 bases). This CDR3 has 16 amino acids. CDR1 is MDHEN and CDR2 is SYDVKM in the germline V gene.

A note on this clonotype: Given a much more abundant clone one base away, this may be a read error. The chain carries TRBV7-8 and TRBJ2-7, with D hard to call. CDR1 SGHVS and CDR2 FQNEAQ come from the germline V gene. The CDR3 consists of 15 residues. V was trimmed by 1 base and J by 1 base, leaving 11 bases between them. The CDR3 sequence: CASSLESGRSYEQYF. The CDR3 DNA sequence: TGTGCCAGCAGCTTAGAATCGGGTAGGTCCTACGAGCAGTACTTC.

Comments on this clonotype: One junction end does not reproduce the germline sequence, and a read error may be involved. The rearrangement links TRBV6-5 to TRBJ2-2; 10 nucleotides align to TRBD1. The CDR3 totals 15 residues. Per germline, CDR1 MNHEY and CDR2 SVGAGI. CDR3 sequence: CVSGPDRGRTGELFF. In DNA form, the CDR3 reads TGTGTCAGCGGCCCCGACAGGGGGCGCACCGGGGAGCTGTTTTTT.

As regards this clonotype: Without the conserved terminal phenylalanine or tryptophan, this CDR3 likely stems from a read error. This rearrangement joins TRBV11-2 to TRBJ2-1; D possibly matches TRBD1 or TRBD2 (5 bases each). Per germline, CDR1 SGHAT and CDR2 FQNNGV. The CDR3 covers 12 residues. V was trimmed by 6 bases and J by 8 bases, leaving 11 bases between them. CDR3 sequence reads: CASRRGEDEQFL. DNA of the CDR3: TGTGCCAGCAGGAGGGGCGAGGATGAGCAGTTCTTA.